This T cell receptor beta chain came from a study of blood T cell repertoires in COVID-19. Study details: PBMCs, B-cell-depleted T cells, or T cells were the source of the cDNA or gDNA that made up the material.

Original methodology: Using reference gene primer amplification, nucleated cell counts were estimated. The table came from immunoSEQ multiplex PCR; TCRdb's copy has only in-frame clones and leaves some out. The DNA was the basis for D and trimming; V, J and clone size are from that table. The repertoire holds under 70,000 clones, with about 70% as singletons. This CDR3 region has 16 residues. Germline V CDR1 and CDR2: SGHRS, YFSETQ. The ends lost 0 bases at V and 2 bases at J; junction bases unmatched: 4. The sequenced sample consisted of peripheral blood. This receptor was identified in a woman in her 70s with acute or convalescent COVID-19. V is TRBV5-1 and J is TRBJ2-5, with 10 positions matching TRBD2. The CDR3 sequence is CASSLVPAGGQETQYF. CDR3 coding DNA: TGCGCCAGCAGCTTGGTCCCAGCGGGGGGGCAAGAGACCCAGTACTTC.